This TCR beta chain was captured by sequencing in a study of graft-versus-host responses after intestinal transplantation. The length of the CDR3 is 15 residues. Trimming took off 3 bases at V and 2 bases at J, with 14 bases between the two ends. In germline, CDR1 is MGHRA, CDR2 YSYEKL. The data were produced by immunoSEQ multiplex PCR, yet TCRdb's version contains in-frame clones alone and is incomplete. The sample shows 23,000 or so clones, over 90% of them seen only once. General observations from the study: With peak circulating GvH clone levels came an association with early post-transplant HvG declines. Some GvH clones were seen earlier in gut or blood, suggesting intestinal origin.

This clone has more than one count but fewer than ten. Antigen unknown. This material consisted of PBMCs, taken 18 days after transplant. The clonotype was recovered from a human patient who received an intestinal transplant, so some T cells may come from the graft donor. The chain uses TRBV4-1 and TRBJ2-7; D may match TRBD1 or TRBD2 (6 bases each). For the CDR3, the DNA is TGCGCCAGCAGCCACCTGGAGGGACAAACCTACGAGCAGTACTTC. Its translation is CASSHLEGQTYEQYF.